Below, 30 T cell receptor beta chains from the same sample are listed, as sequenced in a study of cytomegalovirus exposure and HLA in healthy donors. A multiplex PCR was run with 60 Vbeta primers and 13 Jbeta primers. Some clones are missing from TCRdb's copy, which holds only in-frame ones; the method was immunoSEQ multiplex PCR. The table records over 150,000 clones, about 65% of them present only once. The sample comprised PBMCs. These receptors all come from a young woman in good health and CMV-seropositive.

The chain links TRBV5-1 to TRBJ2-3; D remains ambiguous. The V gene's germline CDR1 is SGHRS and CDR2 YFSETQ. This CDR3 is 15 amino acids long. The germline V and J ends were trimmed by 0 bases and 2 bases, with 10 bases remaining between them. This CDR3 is CASSLDPRATDTQYF. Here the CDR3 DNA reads TGCGCCAGCAGCTTGGACCCCCGCGCCACAGATACGCAGTATTTT. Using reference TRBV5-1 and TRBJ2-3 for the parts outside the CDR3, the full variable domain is KAGVTQTPRYLIKTRGQQVTLSCSPISGHRSVSWYQQTPGQGLQFLFEYFSETQRNKGNFPGRFSGRQFSNSRSEMNVSTLELGDSALYLCASSLDPRATDTQYFGPGTRLTVL.

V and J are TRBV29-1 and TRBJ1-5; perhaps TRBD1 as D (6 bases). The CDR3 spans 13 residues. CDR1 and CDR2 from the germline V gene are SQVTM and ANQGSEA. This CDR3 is CGGQNYSNQPQHF. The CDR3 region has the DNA TGCGGAGGACAGAACTATAGCAATCAGCCCCAGCATTTT.

DNA of the CDR3: TGTGCCAGCAGCCTGGGGACTAGCGGACTCACAGATACGCAGTATTTT. Its translation is CASSLGTSGLTDTQYF. V is TRBV5-4 and J is TRBJ2-3; 11 nucleotides line up with TRBD2. J lost 2 bases, V lost 4 bases, and 6 bases had no gene match. The CDR3 has 16 amino acids. Germline values: CDR1 SGHNT, CDR2 YYREEE (reference sequence).

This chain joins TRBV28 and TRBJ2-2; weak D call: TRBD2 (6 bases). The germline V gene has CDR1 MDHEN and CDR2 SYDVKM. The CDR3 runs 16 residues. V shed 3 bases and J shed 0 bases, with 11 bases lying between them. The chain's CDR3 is CASSLLADTNTGELFF. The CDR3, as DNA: TGTGCCAGCAGTTTGTTAGCGGACACGAACACCGGGGAGCTGTTTTTT.

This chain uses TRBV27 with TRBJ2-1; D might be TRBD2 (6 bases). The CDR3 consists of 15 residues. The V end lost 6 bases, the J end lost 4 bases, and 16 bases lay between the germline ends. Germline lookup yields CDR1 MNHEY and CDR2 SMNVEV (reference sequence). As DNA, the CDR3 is TGTGCCAGCAGATCCGACCAGGGACTTTACAATGAGCAGTTCTTC. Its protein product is CASRSDQGLYNEQFF.

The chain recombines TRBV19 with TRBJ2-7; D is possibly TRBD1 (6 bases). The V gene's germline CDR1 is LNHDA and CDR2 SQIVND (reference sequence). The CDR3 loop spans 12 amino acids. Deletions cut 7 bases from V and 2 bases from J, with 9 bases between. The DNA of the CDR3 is TGTGCCAGTAAGGGGACAACCTACGAGCAGTACTTC. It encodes CASKGTTYEQYF.

DNA for the CDR3: TGTGCCTGGTGCAGGGATACCTACGAGCAGTACTTC. This sequence encodes CAWCRDTYEQYF. The chain recombines TRBV30 with TRBJ2-5, with TRBD1 as a possible D gene (5 bases). The end of the DNA fits TRBJ2-7 better, so the J call may be wrong. Germline values: CDR1 GTSNPN, CDR2 SVGIG (reference sequence). This CDR3 is built from 12 residues.

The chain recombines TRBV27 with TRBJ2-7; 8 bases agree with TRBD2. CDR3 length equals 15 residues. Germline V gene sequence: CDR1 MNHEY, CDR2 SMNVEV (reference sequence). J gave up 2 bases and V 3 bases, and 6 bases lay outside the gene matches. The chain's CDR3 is CASSLGGGLTYEQYF. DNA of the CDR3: TGTGCCAGCAGTTTGGGCGGGGGGCTGACCTACGAGCAGTACTTC.

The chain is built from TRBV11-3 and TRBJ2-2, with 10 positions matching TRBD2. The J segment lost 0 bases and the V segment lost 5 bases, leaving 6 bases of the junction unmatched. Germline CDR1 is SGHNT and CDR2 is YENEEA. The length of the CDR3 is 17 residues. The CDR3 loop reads CASSLIAGGSNTGELFF. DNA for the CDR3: TGTGCCAGCAGCCTAATAGCGGGGGGCTCGAACACCGGGGAGCTGTTTTTT.

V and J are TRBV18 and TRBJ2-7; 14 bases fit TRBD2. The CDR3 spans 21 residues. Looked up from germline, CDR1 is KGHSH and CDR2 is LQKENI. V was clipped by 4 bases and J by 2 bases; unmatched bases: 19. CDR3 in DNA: TGTGCCAGCTCACTGAGACAGGGCGGACTAGCGGGAGGCTGGGGAGCCTACGAGCAGTACTTC. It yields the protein CASSLRQGGLAGGWGAYEQYF. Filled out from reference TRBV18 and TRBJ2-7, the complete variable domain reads NAGVMQNPRHLVRRRGQEARLRCSPMKGHSHVYWYRQLPEEGLKFMVYLQKENIIDESGMPKERFSAEFPKEGPSILRIQQVVRGDSAAYFCASSLRQGGLAGGWGAYEQYFGPGTRLTVT.

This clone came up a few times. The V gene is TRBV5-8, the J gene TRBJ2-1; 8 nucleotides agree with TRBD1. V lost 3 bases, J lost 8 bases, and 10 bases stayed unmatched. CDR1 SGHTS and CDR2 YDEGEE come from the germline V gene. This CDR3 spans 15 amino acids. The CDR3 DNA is TGTGCCAGCAGCTCATTTCAGGGGGCGGTCGATGAGCAGTTCTTC. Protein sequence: CASSSFQGAVDEQFF.

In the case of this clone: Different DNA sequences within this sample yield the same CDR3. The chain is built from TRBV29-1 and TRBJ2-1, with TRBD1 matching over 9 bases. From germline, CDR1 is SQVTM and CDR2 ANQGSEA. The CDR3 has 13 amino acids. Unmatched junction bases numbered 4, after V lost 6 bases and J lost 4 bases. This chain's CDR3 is CSVPGQGYNEQFF. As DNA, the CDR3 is TGCAGCGTCCCGGGACAGGGTTACAATGAGCAGTTCTTC.

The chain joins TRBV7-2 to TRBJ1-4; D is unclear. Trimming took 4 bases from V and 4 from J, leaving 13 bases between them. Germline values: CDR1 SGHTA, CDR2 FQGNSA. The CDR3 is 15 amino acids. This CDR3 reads CASSSSGMYNEKLFF. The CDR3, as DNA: TGTGCCAGCAGCTCCTCGGGGATGTATAATGAAAAACTGTTTTTT.

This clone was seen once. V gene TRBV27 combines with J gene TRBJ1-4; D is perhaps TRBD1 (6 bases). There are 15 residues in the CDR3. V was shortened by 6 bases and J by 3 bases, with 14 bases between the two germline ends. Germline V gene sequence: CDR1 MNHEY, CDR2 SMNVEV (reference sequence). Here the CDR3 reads CASSRDIAPNEKLFF. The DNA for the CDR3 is TGTGCCAGCAGCCGGGACATCGCCCCTAATGAAAAACTGTTTTTT.

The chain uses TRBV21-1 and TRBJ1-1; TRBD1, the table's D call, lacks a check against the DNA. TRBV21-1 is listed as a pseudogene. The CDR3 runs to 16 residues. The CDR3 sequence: CASNTDNPGKGTEAFF. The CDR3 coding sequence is TGTGCCAGCAACACGGACAATCCGGGTAAGGGCACTGAAGCTTTCTTT.

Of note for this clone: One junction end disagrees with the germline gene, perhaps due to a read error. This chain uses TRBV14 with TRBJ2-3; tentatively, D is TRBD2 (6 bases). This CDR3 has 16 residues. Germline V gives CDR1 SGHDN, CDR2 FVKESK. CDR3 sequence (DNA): TGTGCCAGCAGCGAAGAGGCGGGGCCTAGCACAGATACGCAGTATTTT. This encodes CASSEEAGPSTDTQYF.

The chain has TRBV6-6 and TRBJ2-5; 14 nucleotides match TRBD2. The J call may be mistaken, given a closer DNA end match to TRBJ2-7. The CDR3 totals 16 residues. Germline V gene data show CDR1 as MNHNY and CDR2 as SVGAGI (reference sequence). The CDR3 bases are TGTGCCAGCAGTAAGGGGACTAGCGGGAGCTCCTACGAGCAGTACTTC. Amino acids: CASSKGTSGSSYEQYF.

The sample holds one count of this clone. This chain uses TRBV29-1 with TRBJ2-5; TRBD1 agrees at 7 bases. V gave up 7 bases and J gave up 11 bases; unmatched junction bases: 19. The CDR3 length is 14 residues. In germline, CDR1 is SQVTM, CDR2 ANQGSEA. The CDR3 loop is CSARPQGQSGEQYF. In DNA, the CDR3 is TGCAGCGCCCGGCCGCAGGGACAGTCGGGTGAGCAGTACTTC.

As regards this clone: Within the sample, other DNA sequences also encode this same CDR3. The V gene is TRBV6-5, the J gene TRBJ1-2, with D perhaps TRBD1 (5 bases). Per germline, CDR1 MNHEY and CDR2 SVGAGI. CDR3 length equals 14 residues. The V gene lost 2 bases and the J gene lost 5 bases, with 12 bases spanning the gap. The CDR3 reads CASSYLRQGYGYTF. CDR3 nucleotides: TGTGCCAGCAGTTACCTCAGGCAGGGTTATGGCTACACCTTC.

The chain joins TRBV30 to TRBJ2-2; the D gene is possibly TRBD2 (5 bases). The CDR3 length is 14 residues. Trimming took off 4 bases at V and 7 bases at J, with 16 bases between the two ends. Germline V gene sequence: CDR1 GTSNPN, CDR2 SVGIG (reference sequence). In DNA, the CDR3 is TGTGCCTGGAACAGCGGTCGGGTCCTCGGGGAGCTGTTTTTT. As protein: CAWNSGRVLGELFF.

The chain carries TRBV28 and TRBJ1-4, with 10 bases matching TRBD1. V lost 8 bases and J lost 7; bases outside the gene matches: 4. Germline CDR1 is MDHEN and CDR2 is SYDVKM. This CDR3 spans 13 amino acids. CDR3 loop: CASRTGGVEKLFF. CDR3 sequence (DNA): TGTGCCAGCCGGACAGGGGGGGTTGAAAAACTGTTTTTT.

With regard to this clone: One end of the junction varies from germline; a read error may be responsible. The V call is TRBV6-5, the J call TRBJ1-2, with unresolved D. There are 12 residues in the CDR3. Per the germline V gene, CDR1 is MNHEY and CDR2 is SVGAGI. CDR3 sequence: CASLGANYGYPF. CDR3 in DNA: TGTGCCAGTCTCGGAGCTAACTATGGCTACCCCTTC.

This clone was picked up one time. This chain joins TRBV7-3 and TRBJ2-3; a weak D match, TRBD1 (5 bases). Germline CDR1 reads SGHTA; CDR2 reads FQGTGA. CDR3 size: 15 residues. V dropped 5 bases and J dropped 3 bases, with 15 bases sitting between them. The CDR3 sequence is CASSHGHSLTDTQYF. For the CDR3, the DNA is TGTGCCAGCAGCCACGGACATTCCCTTACAGATACGCAGTATTTT.

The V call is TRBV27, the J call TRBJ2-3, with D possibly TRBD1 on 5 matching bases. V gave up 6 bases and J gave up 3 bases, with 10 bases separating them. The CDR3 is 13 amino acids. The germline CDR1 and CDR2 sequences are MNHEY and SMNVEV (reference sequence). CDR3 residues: CASRGPGTDTQYF. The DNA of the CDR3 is TGTGCCAGCAGGGGTCCAGGGACAGATACGCAGTATTTT.

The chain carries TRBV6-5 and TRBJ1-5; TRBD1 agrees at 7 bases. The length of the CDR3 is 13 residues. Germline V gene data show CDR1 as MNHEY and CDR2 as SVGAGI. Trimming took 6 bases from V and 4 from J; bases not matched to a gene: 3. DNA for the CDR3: TGTGCCAGCAGCCGACAGGGAAATCAGCCCCAGCATTTT. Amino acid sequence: CASSRQGNQPQHF.

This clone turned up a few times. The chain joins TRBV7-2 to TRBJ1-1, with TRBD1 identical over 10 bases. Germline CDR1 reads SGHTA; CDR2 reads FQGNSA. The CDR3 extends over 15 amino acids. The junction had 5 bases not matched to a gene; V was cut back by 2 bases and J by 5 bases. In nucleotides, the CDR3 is TGTGCCAGCAGCTTATCCGGGACAGGGGTTACTGAAGCTTTCTTT. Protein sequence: CASSLSGTGVTEAFF. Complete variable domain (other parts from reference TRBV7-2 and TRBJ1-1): GAGVSQSPSNKVTEKGKDVELRCDPISGHTALYWYRQSLGQGLEFLIYFQGNSAPDKSGLPSDRFSAERTGGSVSTLTIQRTQQEDSAVYLCASSLSGTGVTEAFFGQGTRLTVV.

CDR3 nucleotides: TGTGCCAGCAGACAAACCCGGGACTTACGGAACGAGCAGTACTTC. Its translation is CASRQTRDLRNEQYF. The V and J genes are TRBV7-9 and TRBJ2-7; possible D gene TRBD2, 6 bases. The CDR3 extends over 15 amino acids. The V gene lost 6 bases and the J gene lost 5 bases, with 20 bases spanning the gap. Germline V CDR1 and CDR2: SEHNR, FQNEAQ (reference sequence).

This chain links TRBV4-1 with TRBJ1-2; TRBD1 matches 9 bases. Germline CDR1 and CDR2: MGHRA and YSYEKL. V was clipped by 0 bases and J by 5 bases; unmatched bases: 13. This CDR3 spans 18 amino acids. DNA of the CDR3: TGCGCCAGCAGCCAAGATATCCGGGACAGGGATGACTGGTATGGCTACACCTTC. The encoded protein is CASSQDIRDRDDWYGYTF.

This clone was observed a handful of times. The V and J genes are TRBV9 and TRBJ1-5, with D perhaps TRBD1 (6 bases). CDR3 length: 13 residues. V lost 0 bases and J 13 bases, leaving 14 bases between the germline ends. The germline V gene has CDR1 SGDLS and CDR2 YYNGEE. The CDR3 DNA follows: TGTGCCAGCAGCGTAGGGGGGGGGACAATTCAGCATTTT. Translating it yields CASSVGGGTIQHF.

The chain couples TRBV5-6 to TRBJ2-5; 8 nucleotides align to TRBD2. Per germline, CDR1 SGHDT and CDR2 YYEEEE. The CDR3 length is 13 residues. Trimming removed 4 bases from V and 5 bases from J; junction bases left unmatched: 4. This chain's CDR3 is CASSRSGSETQYF. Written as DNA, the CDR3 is TGTGCCAGCAGCCGGAGCGGGAGTGAGACCCAGTACTTC.